This paragraph covers one T cell receptor (beta chain) sequence. Its antigen is still unknown. Germline V gene data show CDR1 as MNHEY and CDR2 as SVGAGI. Trimming shortened V by 6 bases and J by 4 bases, and 13 bases separated the two germline ends. This CDR3 has 13 residues. The entry originates in a study of PD-1 blockade in mismatch repair-deficient tumors. Study-level information: All were previously treated, progressing patients with 12 mismatch repair-deficient cancer types. The study's findings and limits: After pembrolizumab, tumor-resident clones rose rapidly, then generally contracted before radiologic responses.

TCRdb's table, derived via immunoSEQ multiplex PCR, lists solely in-frame clones and lacks some. The data show roughly 15,000 clones, roughly four fifths seen once. Mismatch repair deficiency was confirmed in all patients, by PCR or immunohistochemistry. Source: PBMCs, taken 4 weeks after starting pembrolizumab. This chain uses TRBV6-5 with TRBJ2-7, with TRBD2 as a possible D gene (6 bases). This receptor was obtained from an adult with mismatch repair-deficient cancer. This CDR3 is CASRPGLPYEQYF. The CDR3 coding sequence is TGTGCCAGCAGGCCGGGACTTCCGTACGAGCAGTACTTC.